The clone carrying this T cell receptor (beta chain) showed up just a few times. The sample belongs to a study of blood T cell repertoires in COVID-19. The wider study: The United States, Italy and Spain supplied acute and convalescent COVID-19 samples.

Profiled with immunoSEQ multiplex PCR; TCRdb holds only in-frame clones, not every one. Here the sample spans roughly 130,000 clones, about 79% being singletons. Germline V CDR1 and CDR2: MGHRA, YSYEKL. V lost 0 bases to trimming and J lost 2 bases, with 10 bases between them. This CDR3 is 15 amino acids long. Sequenced: peripheral blood. This TCR was recovered from a woman between 45 and 60 years old with acute or convalescent COVID-19. The chain employs TRBV4-1 and TRBJ1-2, with D hard to call. The CDR3 coding sequence is TGCGCCAGCAGCCAAGATAGAGGGAACAACTATGGCTACACCTTC. This sequence encodes CASSQDRGNNYGYTF.